These 27 T cell receptor beta chains share one sample of origin, sequenced in a study of blood T cell repertoires in COVID-19. The protocol was immunoSEQ multiplex PCR, while the TCRdb copy is restricted to in-frame clones and leaves out a portion. The profile shows roughly 120,000 clones, around 80% of them singletons. Sample: peripheral blood. The receptor source for this set is a man in his 70s with acute or convalescent COVID-19.

CDR3 DNA sequence: TGTGCCAGTAGTACAACCTCGCAGGGCGGGGAGCTGTTTTTT. Translation gives CASSTTSQGGELFF. V gene TRBV19 combines with J gene TRBJ2-2, with D perhaps TRBD1 (5 bases). The CDR3 is 14 amino acids. Trimming left V 4 bases short and J 7 bases short, with 13 bases between. Germline values: CDR1 LNHDA, CDR2 SQIVND (reference sequence).

This clone was seen only a few times. J is TRBJ2-1 and V is TRBV25-1, with D maybe TRBD2 (5 bases). Germline V gene data show CDR1 as MGHDK and CDR2 as SYGVNS. The CDR3 sequence is 13 residues long. The germline V and J ends were trimmed by 6 bases and 8 bases, with 14 bases remaining between them. The CDR3 loop is CASSRASGDEQFF. The DNA of the CDR3 is TGTGCCAGCAGCCGGGCCTCCGGGGATGAGCAGTTCTTC.

The chain joins TRBV5-5 to TRBJ2-3; TRBD2 might be the D (6 bases). V gave up 6 bases and J gave up 6 bases, with 11 bases separating them. Germline V gene lookup returns CDR1 SGHKS and CDR2 YYEKEE (reference sequence). The CDR3 consists of 12 residues. CDR3 region: CASNHRGDTQYF. CDR3 nucleotide sequence: TGTGCCAGCAACCACCGGGGGGATACGCAGTATTTT.

The rearrangement joins TRBV6-6 to TRBJ1-1; D is ambiguous. The CDR3 runs to 14 residues. The V and J ends lost 5 bases and 0 bases respectively, with 10 bases between them. Germline CDR1 and CDR2: MNHNY and SVGAGI (reference sequence). The DNA of the CDR3 is TGTGCCAGCAGTCCCCGGGTCATGAACACTGAAGCTTTCTTT. Its translation is CASSPRVMNTEAFF.

V gene TRBV5-1 combines with J gene TRBJ1-2, with 10 bases lining up with TRBD1. V shed 5 bases, J shed 4 bases, and the junction held 5 bases outside the gene matches. CDR1 SGHRS and CDR2 YFSETQ come from the germline V gene. CDR3 length: 14 residues. The CDR3 loop reads CASRGQGESYGYTF. CDR3 bases: TGCGCCAGCAGAGGACAGGGGGAGTCCTATGGCTACACCTTC. The variable domain in full, completed from reference TRBV5-1 and TRBJ1-2, reads KAGVTQTPRYLIKTRGQQVTLSCSPISGHRSVSWYQQTPGQGLQFLFEYFSETQRNKGNFPGRFSGRQFSNSRSEMNVSTLELGDSALYLCASRGQGESYGYTFGSGTRLTVV.

This chain joins TRBV6-2 or TRBV6-3 and TRBJ2-1; TRBD2 aligns across 12 bases. The CDR3 has 16 amino acids. Looked up from germline, CDR1 is MNHEY and CDR2 is SVGEGT. V lost 6 bases, J lost 1 base, and 4 bases stayed unmatched. The CDR3 DNA is TGTGCCAGCAGCCCTGGACTAGCGGGGTCCTACAATGAGCAGTTCTTC. Translating gives CASSPGLAGSYNEQFF.

The chain recombines TRBV9 with TRBJ2-3; D is ambiguous. The CDR3 spans 14 residues. V was cut by 4 bases and J by 4 bases, with 13 bases left in between. In germline, CDR1 is SGDLS, CDR2 YYNGEE. CDR3: CASSQGTRPDTQYF. The CDR3 DNA sequence: TGTGCCAGCAGCCAAGGCACGAGGCCAGATACGCAGTATTTT. Filled out from reference TRBV9 and TRBJ2-3, the complete variable domain reads DSGVTQTPKHLITATGQRVTLRCSPRSGDLSVYWYQQSLDQGLQFLIQYYNGEERAKGNILERFSAQQFPDLHSELNLSSLELGDSALYFCASSQGTRPDTQYFGPGTRLTVL.

This chain uses TRBV5-1 with TRBJ2-5; no definite D call. Germline loops: CDR1 SGHRS, CDR2 YFSETQ. CDR3 length: 14 residues. Trimming stripped 0 bases from V and 0 bases from J, with 6 bases between. CDR3 amino acids: CASSLGQNQETQYF. CDR3 nucleotides: TGCGCCAGCAGCTTGGGTCAGAACCAAGAGACCCAGTACTTC.

The CDR3 DNA reads TGTGCCAGCAGCTTCTTAACCGCCACTAGCGGAGGTGAGCAGTTCTTC. This translates into CASSFLTATSGGEQFF. V usage is TRBV13 and J usage is TRBJ2-1; the match to TRBD2 covers 8 bases. V was clipped by 3 bases and J by 9 bases; unmatched bases: 13. The germline CDR1 and CDR2 sequences are PRHDT and FYEKMQ (reference sequence). The CDR3 covers 16 residues.

This chain uses TRBV9 with TRBJ2-3; 11 nucleotides agree with TRBD2. CDR3 length: 16 amino acids. The J segment lost 5 bases and the V segment lost 0 bases, leaving 5 bases of the junction unmatched. Germline CDR1 is SGDLS and CDR2 is YYNGEE. The CDR3, as DNA: TGTGCCAGCAGCGTAGGACTAGCGGGACAACAAGATACGCAGTATTTT. It encodes CASSVGLAGQQDTQYF.

The rearrangement uses TRBV18 and TRBJ2-7; TRBD2 matches at 10 bases. V shed 1 base and J 5 bases; nucleotides not matched to a gene: 5. Germline-derived CDR1 and CDR2 are KGHSH and LQKENI. The CDR3 spans 15 residues. The CDR3 coding sequence is TGTGCCAGCTCACCACGTTCTAGCGGGGGTCACGAGCAGTACTTC. Translating it yields CASSPRSSGGHEQYF.

The chain uses TRBV9 and TRBJ1-1; D remains unclear. This CDR3 has 13 residues. V lost 0 bases and J 4 bases, leaving 7 bases between the germline ends. Germline CDR1 SGDLS, CDR2 YYNGEE. CDR3 residues: CASSVEWATEAFF. The CDR3 DNA follows: TGTGCCAGCAGCGTAGAATGGGCCACTGAAGCTTTCTTT.

The gene calls are TRBV19 and TRBJ1-1, with 7 bases aligning to TRBD1. The V gene end was trimmed by 7 bases and the J gene end by 4 bases; junction bases not matched to a gene: 9. The CDR3 contains 14 residues. The germline gives CDR1 LNHDA, CDR2 SQIVND (reference sequence). CDR3 nucleotide sequence: TGTGCCAGTATCACCAGGGCAGGGGGCACTGAAGCTTTCTTT. This codes for CASITRAGGTEAFF.

The V call is TRBV27, the J call TRBJ2-3; a weak D match, TRBD2 (6 bases). Germline V CDR1 and CDR2: MNHEY, SMNVEV (reference sequence). The CDR3 runs 15 residues. The germline V and J ends were trimmed by 8 bases and 3 bases, with 18 bases remaining between them. CDR3 sequence (DNA): TGTGCCAGCCGTCCGCGGGGACGGACGACAGATACGCAGTATTTT. Translated, it gives CASRPRGRTTDTQYF.

This chain joins TRBV6-5 and TRBJ2-5; D uncertain. Germline V gene sequence: CDR1 MNHEY, CDR2 SVGAGI. The CDR3 spans 11 residues. The V gene lost 7 bases and the J gene lost 4 bases, with 7 bases spanning the gap. The CDR3 region has the DNA TGTGCCAGCAAGCTTTCAGAGACCCAGTACTTC. This gives the protein CASKLSETQYF.

The chain couples TRBV24-1 to TRBJ2-1; D may be TRBD2 (6 bases). V dropped 4 bases and J dropped 4 bases, with 13 bases sitting between them. The CDR3 is 15 residues long. The germline CDR1 and CDR2 sequences are KGHDR and SFDVKD. CDR3 sequence (DNA): TGTGCCACCAGTGACACGGAGGGGATATACAATGAGCAGTTCTTC. Translation: CATSDTEGIYNEQFF.

The genes are TRBV7-2 and TRBJ2-1; 8 bases are a match to TRBD2. V trimming: 8 bases; J trimming: 7 bases; junction bases outside the gene matches: 10. Germline V gene lookup returns CDR1 SGHTA and CDR2 FQGNSA. The CDR3 runs to 14 residues. The CDR3 bases are TGTGCCAGCCGGGGGGGCCTTGTGTGGAATGAGCAGTTCTTC. This gives the protein CASRGGLVWNEQFF.

This clone was detected only a few times. This chain joins TRBV24-1 and TRBJ1-5; a possible D gene is TRBD1 (6 bases). The germline V gene has CDR1 KGHDR and CDR2 SFDVKD. The CDR3 spans 14 residues. V lost 3 bases to trimming and J lost 4 bases, with 9 bases between them. The CDR3 sequence is CATSDPTGNQPQHF. The CDR3 DNA sequence: TGTGCCACCAGTGATCCGACAGGAAATCAGCCCCAGCATTTT.

V is TRBV2 and J is TRBJ1-4, with D possibly matching TRBD1 (6 bases). The length of the CDR3 is 13 residues. Trimming removed 7 bases at V and 4 bases at J, with 10 bases between. CDR1 SNHLY and CDR2 FYNNEI come from the germline V gene. The CDR3 coding sequence is TGTGCCAGCACTAGGGGGGGTAATGAAAAACTGTTTTTT. This sequence encodes CASTRGGNEKLFF.

This chain uses TRBV9 with TRBJ2-3; D is ambiguous. This CDR3 has 14 amino acids. V lost 3 bases and J lost 5, with 13 bases in between. Germline V gene lookup returns CDR1 SGDLS and CDR2 YYNGEE. Written as DNA, the CDR3 is TGTGCCAGCAGCGCCTCCCAAGGCGGAGATACGCAGTATTTT. This codes for CASSASQGGDTQYF.

CDR3 loop: CASSRHGYEQYF. Written as DNA, the CDR3 is TGTGCCAGCAGCCGTCACGGCTACGAGCAGTACTTC. V gene TRBV5-6 combines with J gene TRBJ2-7; D not certain. Trimming took 4 bases from V and 3 from J, leaving 8 bases between them. The CDR3 consists of 12 residues. Germline V gene sequence: CDR1 SGHDT, CDR2 YYEEEE.

The genes are TRBV5-1 and TRBJ2-5; 11 bases are shared with TRBD1. Germline CDR1 is SGHRS and CDR2 is YFSETQ. The ends lost 4 bases at V and 5 bases at J; junction bases unmatched: 10. This CDR3 contains 16 residues. The CDR3 here is CASSPAPGTGGETQYF. CDR3 bases: TGCGCCAGCAGCCCCGCTCCCGGGACAGGGGGTGAGACCCAGTACTTC.

CDR3 sequence: CASSLGGGRGNTEAFF. In DNA, the CDR3 is TGTGCCAGCAGCTTAGGCGGGGGGCGCGGGAACACTGAAGCTTTCTTT. The chain uses TRBV11-1 and TRBJ1-1, with TRBD1 as a possible D gene (6 bases). The CDR3 runs to 16 residues. CDR1 is SGHAT, CDR2 FQDESV, per germline (reference sequence). Trimming cost V 1 base and J 1 base, with 13 bases left between them. Full variable domain (rest looked up from reference TRBV11-1 and TRBJ1-1): EAEVAQSPRYKITEKSQAVAFWCDPISGHATLYWYRQILGQGPELLVQFQDESVVDDSQLPKDRFSAERLKGVDSTLKIQPAELGDSAMYLCASSLGGGRGNTEAFFGQGTRLTVV.

The chain carries TRBV7-8 and TRBJ1-6; D call uncertain. Germline assignment: CDR1 SGHVS and CDR2 FQNEAQ. There are 13 residues in the CDR3. V lost 5 bases and J 7 bases, leaving 9 bases between the germline ends. CDR3 nucleotide sequence: TGTGCCAGCAGCCTGGTCCAGAATTCACCCCTCCACTTT. The encoded protein is CASSLVQNSPLHF.

J is TRBJ1-2 and V is TRBV28, with TRBD1 as a possible D gene (6 bases). With 5 bases removed from V and 8 bases from J, the gap between germline ends came to 18 bases. There are 14 residues in the CDR3. CDR1 and CDR2 (germline): MDHEN, SYDVKM. The CDR3 sequence: CASSRTTGIGGYTF. CDR3 bases: TGTGCCAGCAGTAGAACTACAGGGATAGGCGGCTACACCTTC.

The rearrangement uses TRBV2 and TRBJ2-1; 8 bases are shared with TRBD1. With V trimmed by 6 bases and J by 4 bases, 5 bases remained unmatched. CDR3 length equals 14 residues. Germline CDR1 SNHLY, CDR2 FYNNEI. CDR3 protein: CASSWTGIYNEQFF. The DNA of the CDR3 is TGTGCCAGCAGCTGGACAGGGATTTACAATGAGCAGTTCTTC. Looking up the rest from reference TRBV2 and TRBJ2-1 gives the full variable domain: EPEVTQTPSHQVTQMGQEVILRCVPISNHLYFYWYRQILGQKVEFLVSFYNNEISEKSEIFDDQFSVERPDGSNFTLKIRSTKLEDSAMYFCASSWTGIYNEQFFGPGTRLTVL.

This chain joins TRBV7-9 and TRBJ2-3; TRBD1 agrees at 9 bases. V lost 2 bases and J lost 2; bases outside the gene matches: 5. The CDR3 is made up of 16 amino acids. Germline CDR1 SEHNR, CDR2 FQNEAQ (reference sequence). The CDR3: CASSLNRGPYTDTQYF. The CDR3 DNA is TGTGCCAGCAGCTTAAACAGGGGGCCCTACACAGATACGCAGTATTTT.